This passage covers 21 T cell receptor beta chains from one sample sequenced in a study of T cells in Graves' hyperthyroidism and ophthalmopathy. The CDR3 regions of TCR beta were amplified from RNA transcripts. HTBI primers were the set used in a first-round RT-PCR of the TCR CDR3. TCRdb fed the multiplex PCR reads into MiXCR, producing one record per CDR3 protein. The repertoire holds about 200,000 distinct CDR3 sequences, with approximately 16% as singletons. The sequenced material came from blood. The receptors shown here come from a man aged 35 to 55 with Graves' hyperthyroidism.

The chain is built from TRBV5-1 and TRBJ1-2; 7 bases are shared with TRBD1. The CDR3 covers 16 residues. From germline, CDR1 is SGHRS and CDR2 YFSETQ. Trimming removed 4 bases from V and 5 bases from J; junction bases left unmatched: 14. As DNA, the CDR3 is TGCGCCAGCAGCGGCGGGGACAGCGGGGGCTTATATGGCTACACCTTC. It is translated as CASSGGDSGGLYGYTF.

This clonotype was detected ten times or more. CDR3 loop: CASSSFGTQETQYF. CDR3 in DNA: TGCGCCAGCAGCTCGTTTGGGACACAAGAGACCCAGTACTTC. The chain links TRBV5-1 to TRBJ2-5; TRBD1 is a possible D gene (6 bases). The germline V and J ends were trimmed by 3 bases and 2 bases, with 11 bases remaining between them. Looked up from germline, CDR1 is SGHRS and CDR2 is YFSETQ. This CDR3 comprises 14 residues.

This clonotype came up many times. This sequence joins TRBV5-6 and TRBJ1-1, with 9 positions matching TRBD1. V was clipped by 2 bases and J by 4 bases; unmatched bases: 9. The CDR3 is 16 amino acids. CDR1 SGHDT and CDR2 YYEEEE come from the germline V gene. This chain's CDR3 is CASSFWDRVVVTEAFF. The CDR3 bases are TGTGCCAGCAGCTTTTGGGACAGGGTCGTTGTCACTGAAGCTTTCTTT.

The rearrangement uses TRBV10-3 and TRBJ2-6; TRBD1 is a possible D gene (5 bases). Germline CDR1 reads ENHRY; CDR2 reads SYGVKD. V lost 3 bases and J lost 4, with 10 bases in between. The CDR3 spans 15 residues. The CDR3 nucleotides read TGTGCCATCAGTGATTCAGGGTACGGGGCCAACGTCCTGACTTTC. This sequence encodes CAISDSGYGANVLTF.

This clonotype has just a few counts. A much more abundant neighbour one base away suggests this may be a read error. The chain recombines TRBV20-1 with TRBJ2-7; 11 bases are shared with TRBD2. V shed 6 bases, J shed 1 base, and the junction held 14 bases outside the gene matches. This CDR3 is built from 17 residues. CDR1 is DFQATT and CDR2 is SNEGSKA in the germline V gene (reference sequence). CDR3 residues: CSAVTPIASGGSYEQYF. CDR3 in DNA: TGCAGTGCCGTTACTCCCATCGCTAGCGGGGGGTCCTACGAGCAGTACTTC.

This clonotype was found many times. J is TRBJ2-6 and V is TRBV18; D is unclear. CDR1 is KGHSH and CDR2 is LQKENI in the germline V gene. The V gene lost 5 bases and the J gene lost 0 bases, with 8 bases spanning the gap. The CDR3 has 15 residues. The CDR3 sequence is CASSGISSGANVLTF. As DNA, the CDR3 is TGTGCCAGCTCAGGGATAAGCTCTGGGGCCAACGTCCTGACTTTC. The entire variable domain, with the rest obtained from reference TRBV18 and TRBJ2-6, is as follows: NAGVMQNPRHLVRRRGQEARLRCSPMKGHSHVYWYRQLPEEGLKFMVYLQKENIIDESGMPKERFSAEFPKEGPSILRIQQVVRGDSAAYFCASSGISSGANVLTFGAGSRLTVL.

This clonotype has just a few counts. This rearrangement joins TRBV5-8 to TRBJ1-1, with D tentatively TRBD1 (6 bases). Germline CDR1 is SGHTS and CDR2 is YDEGEE. The length of the CDR3 is 15 residues. Trimming removed 4 bases from V and 1 base from J, with 14 bases in between. CDR3 protein: CASSAPGTPNTEAFF. CDR3 nucleotides: TGTGCCAGCAGCGCCCCCGGGACACCGAACACTGAAGCTTTCTTT.

This clonotype was seen many times. This chain connects TRBV5-6 to TRBJ2-7; D gene unclear. Trimming took off 0 bases at V and 1 base at J, with 5 bases between the two ends. Germline CDR1 is SGHDT and CDR2 is YYEEEE. This CDR3 region has 13 residues. The CDR3 loop is CASSLVESYEQYF. In nucleotides, the CDR3 is TGTGCCAGCAGCTTGGTCGAATCCTACGAGCAGTACTTC.

This clonotype was observed many times. The J gene is TRBJ2-3, the V gene TRBV28; 16 bases fit TRBD2. J gave up 4 bases and V 5 bases, and 12 bases lay outside the gene matches. The CDR3 contains 19 residues. Germline values: CDR1 MDHEN, CDR2 SYDVKM. CDR3 in DNA: TGTGCCAGCAGTGTCTTGGGACTAGCGGGGGGGTCCGCACCAGATACGCAGTATTTT. Its protein product is CASSVLGLAGGSAPDTQYF.

This clonotype was detected ten times or more. V gene TRBV27 combines with J gene TRBJ2-3; a weak D match, TRBD1 (6 bases). V was clipped by 1 base and J by 4 bases, with 12 bases between them. This CDR3 is built from 15 residues. The germline V gene has CDR1 MNHEY and CDR2 SMNVEV (reference sequence). The CDR3 nucleotides are TGTGCCAGCAGTTTATTCCAGGGGAACTCAGATACGCAGTATTTT. This codes for CASSLFQGNSDTQYF.

This clonotype was seen more than once but under ten times. V usage is TRBV6-2 or TRBV6-3 and J usage is TRBJ2-3; no definite D call. This CDR3 comprises 13 residues. Trimming removed 0 bases at V and 6 bases at J, with 7 bases between. CDR1 is MNHEY, CDR2 SVGEGT, per germline. In nucleotides, the CDR3 is TGTGCCAGCAGTTACTCGGAAGGGGATACGCAGTATTTT. As protein: CASSYSEGDTQYF.

This clonotype showed up many times. This chain connects TRBV7-2 to TRBJ2-3, with TRBD1 identical over 7 bases. Losses at the gene ends were 5 bases for V and 11 bases for J; bases not matched to a gene: 13. CDR1 SGHTA and CDR2 FQGNSA come from the germline V gene. This CDR3 is 14 amino acids long. The DNA of the CDR3 is TGTGCCAGCAGCGCAAGGGGGCAGGGTGGGATGCAGTATTTT. It specifies CASSARGQGGMQYF.

The chain uses TRBV12-3 or TRBV12-4 and TRBJ1-1; D is ambiguous. This CDR3 has 13 amino acids. V shed 6 bases and J shed 4 bases, with 12 bases lying between them. CDR3 in DNA: TGTGCCAGCAGCCAAACAAGAGGCACTGAAGCTTTCTTT. This sequence encodes CASSQTRGTEAFF.

The chain uses TRBV20-1 and TRBJ1-2, with 9 bases identical to TRBD1. The CDR3 has 11 residues. From germline, CDR1 is DFQATT and CDR2 SNEGSKA (reference sequence). V dropped 5 bases and J dropped 8; count of bases not matched to a gene: 3. This chain's CDR3 is CSAGGQGGYTF. DNA for the CDR3: TGCAGTGCTGGGGGACAGGGCGGCTACACCTTC.

This clonotype was found many times. The CDR3 DNA is TGCAGTGCTAGAGGTGGAGGGGGAGGCTATGGCTACACCTTC. Its translation is CSARGGGGGYGYTF. The chain carries TRBV20-1 and TRBJ1-2; maybe TRBD1 (6 bases). In germline, CDR1 is DFQATT, CDR2 SNEGSKA (reference sequence). Trimming pared 1 base from V and 4 bases from J, leaving 13 bases between. The CDR3 totals 14 residues.

The rearrangement joins TRBV20-1 to TRBJ2-2; 11 bases are a match to TRBD2. This CDR3 has 16 residues. Germline V gives CDR1 DFQATT, CDR2 SNEGSKA (reference sequence). The V and J ends lost 6 bases and 4 bases, in that order; junction bases with no gene match: 10. The CDR3 protein is CSALPTSGVVTGELFF. The CDR3 region has the DNA TGCAGTGCCCTTCCGACTAGCGGGGTCGTCACCGGGGAGCTGTTTTTT.

This clonotype appeared many times. The chain combines TRBV7-9 with TRBJ2-1; D is perhaps TRBD1 (5 bases). CDR1 SEHNR and CDR2 FQNEAQ come from the germline V gene (reference sequence). Deletions cut 2 bases from V and 5 bases from J, with 10 bases between. The CDR3 length is 14 residues. The CDR3 DNA is TGTGCCAGCAGCTTAACCCGACAGAACAATGAGCAGTTCTTC. As protein: CASSLTRQNNEQFF.

This clonotype is medium-sized in the sample. The V gene is TRBV7-2, the J gene TRBJ2-7, with TRBD2 matching 8 bases. Losses at the gene ends were 6 bases for V and 5 bases for J; bases not matched to a gene: 12. In germline, CDR1 is SGHTA, CDR2 FQGNSA. This CDR3 comprises 15 residues. In DNA, the CDR3 is TGTGCCAGCAGTCCCGGGGGGGCGGGGTCCGACGAGCAGTACTTC. Translated, it gives CASSPGGAGSDEQYF.

The chain links TRBV6-6 to TRBJ1-2; D is uncertain. The CDR3 extends over 15 amino acids. V gave up 0 bases and J gave up 2 bases, with 10 bases separating them. Germline V gives CDR1 MNHNY, CDR2 SVGAGI (reference sequence). The CDR3 DNA reads TGTGCCAGCAGTTACTCGGTACTGTTGAACTATGGCTACACCTTC. It yields the protein CASSYSVLLNYGYTF.

This clonotype was counted many times. The V and J genes are TRBV5-1 and TRBJ2-7; unclear D gene. CDR1 and CDR2 (germline): SGHRS, YFSETQ. CDR3 length: 14 amino acids. Trimming shortened V by 2 bases and J by 1 base, and 10 bases separated the two germline ends. CDR3 loop: CASSFGLGSYEQYF. DNA of the CDR3: TGCGCCAGCAGCTTTGGGTTGGGGTCCTACGAGCAGTACTTC.

This clonotype was counted many times. This chain connects TRBV9 to TRBJ2-3, with D perhaps matching TRBD1 or TRBD2 (6 bases each). CDR1 SGDLS and CDR2 YYNGEE come from the germline V gene. This CDR3 comprises 15 residues. V dropped 2 bases and J dropped 4 bases, with 14 bases sitting between them. CDR3 DNA sequence: TGTGCCAGCAGCGTTCTGTCGGAGGGGGCAGATACGCAGTATTTT. Protein product: CASSVLSEGADTQYF.